The 25 T cell receptor beta chains reported below all come from one sample, sequenced in a study of CD4 T cells in relation to SARS-CoV-2 and coronaviruses. The protocol was immunoSEQ multiplex PCR, while the TCRdb copy is restricted to in-frame clones and leaves out a portion. Of approximately 20,000 clones listed, around 80% are singletons. Before the COVID-19 pandemic, during about 2011-2019, CD4+ T cells were taken from unexposed donors. After approximately ten days of culture, CD4+ T cells were isolated. Their antigens remain unidentified. Sequenced: CD4+ T cells from PBMCs, cultured in vitro. The receptors originated from a human donor in good health.

The gene calls are TRBV30 and TRBJ1-1; D gene uncertain. The V and J ends lost 0 bases and 4 bases respectively, with 12 bases between them. Germline-derived CDR1 and CDR2 are GTSNPN and SVGIG (reference sequence). The CDR3 is 14 residues long. The CDR3 spells CAWSVVGGATEAFF. The CDR3 region has the DNA TGTGCCTGGAGTGTAGTGGGCGGAGCCACTGAAGCTTTCTTT.

The rearrangement joins TRBV29-1 to TRBJ1-2; no reliable D call. CDR1 is SQVTM and CDR2 is ANQGSEA in the germline V gene. Trimming took off 5 bases at V and 6 bases at J, with 13 bases between the two ends. The CDR3 length is 12 residues. The CDR3 region has the DNA TGCAGCGTTCATCGGGTTGTCGATGGCTACACCTTC. It codes for CSVHRVVDGYTF.

J is TRBJ2-2 and V is TRBV30; D ambiguous. Trimming removed 0 bases from V and 3 bases from J, with 20 bases in between. The CDR3 covers 18 residues. Germline assignment: CDR1 GTSNPN and CDR2 SVGIG (reference sequence). CDR3 in DNA: TGTGCCTGGAGTGTACCAAGGACCCAACTGGGGTACACCGGGGAGCTGTTTTTT. Protein product: CAWSVPRTQLGYTGELFF.

This chain links TRBV19 with TRBJ2-2, with 12 bases lining up with TRBD1. With 6 bases clipped from V and 4 bases from J, the junction kept 9 bases outside the gene matches. Germline lookup yields CDR1 LNHDA and CDR2 SQIVND (reference sequence). The CDR3 runs 17 residues. The CDR3 region has the DNA TGTGCCAGTAGCACTACCGGGACAGGGGGCTTCACCGGGGAGCTGTTTTTT. This codes for CASSTTGTGGFTGELFF.

This chain uses TRBV6-5 with TRBJ1-5; D is unresolved. Germline V gene data show CDR1 as MNHEY and CDR2 as SVGAGI. Trimming stripped 6 bases from V and 4 bases from J, with 13 bases between. The CDR3 is 14 amino acids. CDR3 sequence reads: CASRIKGPNQPQHF. The CDR3 DNA reads as TGTGCCAGCAGGATCAAAGGACCGAATCAGCCCCAGCATTTT.

The gene calls are TRBV19 and TRBJ1-2; D possibly corresponds to TRBD1 (5 bases). Trimming left V 4 bases short and J 0 bases short, with 18 bases between. The CDR3 runs 17 residues. Germline lookup yields CDR1 LNHDA and CDR2 SQIVND (reference sequence). CDR3 region: CASSTRQIITSNYGYTF. The CDR3 DNA reads as TGTGCCAGTAGTACCCGACAGATAATCACTTCTAACTATGGCTACACCTTC.

This chain uses TRBV28 with TRBJ2-7; D unresolved. The V gene's germline CDR1 is MDHEN and CDR2 SYDVKM. The CDR3 extends over 10 amino acids. The V and J ends lost 5 bases and 5 bases respectively, with 4 bases between them. The CDR3 bases are TGTGCCAGCAGTGGGAACGAGCAGTACTTC. It yields the protein CASSGNEQYF.

This rearrangement joins TRBV4-1 to TRBJ1-1, with D maybe TRBD1 (5 bases). With 1 base removed from V and 0 bases from J, the gap between germline ends came to 15 bases. This CDR3 region has 17 residues. Germline assignment: CDR1 MGHRA and CDR2 YSYEKL. CDR3 in DNA: TGCGCCAGCAGCCAAGCGGAGTTGGGGCACTTGAACACTGAAGCTTTCTTT. As protein: CASSQAELGHLNTEAFF.

This rearrangement joins TRBV5-1 to TRBJ2-1; 8 bases are a match to TRBD2. The CDR3 totals 14 residues. With 1 base clipped from V and 7 bases from J, the junction kept 4 bases outside the gene matches. Germline CDR1 and CDR2: SGHRS and YFSETQ. The CDR3 reads CASSLRLAGNEQFF. The CDR3 nucleotides are TGCGCCAGCAGCTTGCGGTTAGCGGGGAATGAGCAGTTCTTC. The whole variable domain, remainder taken from reference TRBV5-1 and TRBJ2-1, is KAGVTQTPRYLIKTRGQQVTLSCSPISGHRSVSWYQQTPGQGLQFLFEYFSETQRNKGNFPGRFSGRQFSNSRSEMNVSTLELGDSALYLCASSLRLAGNEQFFGPGTRLTVL.

The CDR3 is CASSLSTGGITEAFF. CDR3 DNA sequence: TGCGCCAGCAGCTTGAGTACAGGGGGGATAACTGAAGCTTTCTTT. V is TRBV5-1 and J is TRBJ1-1; 8 bases fit TRBD1. CDR3 size: 15 residues. Trimming cost V 1 base and J 5 bases; bases outside gene matches: 7. The germline V gene has CDR1 SGHRS and CDR2 YFSETQ.

This sequence joins TRBV6-6 and TRBJ2-1, with D maybe TRBD2 (6 bases). CDR3 length: 11 residues. Trimming cost V 6 bases and J 13 bases, with 13 bases left between them. The germline gives CDR1 MNHNY, CDR2 SVGAGI (reference sequence). The CDR3, as DNA: TGTGCCAGCAGCCGAGTAGCGGTTCAGTTCTTC. This codes for CASSRVAVQFF.

The chain recombines TRBV24-1 with TRBJ2-3; D perhaps matches TRBD1 (6 bases). V gave up 7 bases and J gave up 5 bases, with 6 bases separating them. The CDR3 loop spans 11 amino acids. The germline V gene has CDR1 KGHDR and CDR2 SFDVKD. The CDR3 DNA sequence: TGTGCCACCAGAGGGGGAGATACGCAGTATTTT. It yields the protein CATRGGDTQYF.

V usage is TRBV7-9 and J usage is TRBJ1-4; tentatively, D is TRBD1 (6 bases). Trimming removed 7 bases at V and 8 bases at J, with 14 bases between. The CDR3 has 13 amino acids. Germline V gene data show CDR1 as SEHNR and CDR2 as FQNEAQ (reference sequence). CDR3 coding DNA: TGTGCCAGCAACGCACAGGGACACGAAAAACTGTTTTTT. It is translated as CASNAQGHEKLFF.

This clone was picked up a small number of times. This rearrangement joins TRBV6-5 to TRBJ1-1; 7 nucleotides agree with TRBD1. With 6 bases clipped from V and 4 bases from J, the junction kept 11 bases outside the gene matches. There are 15 residues in the CDR3. Germline values: CDR1 MNHEY, CDR2 SVGAGI. The CDR3 spells CASRPRGVRSTEAFF. In nucleotides, the CDR3 is TGTGCCAGCAGACCCAGGGGGGTTAGGAGCACTGAAGCTTTCTTT.

The genes are TRBV11-2 and TRBJ2-3; 10 bases fit TRBD1. The CDR3 is 16 residues long. V lost 5 bases, J lost 4 bases, and 9 bases stayed unmatched. Germline CDR1 and CDR2: SGHAT and FQNNGV. CDR3 sequence reads: CASSVTGGTGADTQYF. CDR3 in DNA: TGTGCCAGCAGCGTAACCGGCGGGACAGGGGCAGATACGCAGTATTTT.

V usage is TRBV19 and J usage is TRBJ2-5; D call uncertain. CDR3 length: 12 residues. Germline-derived CDR1 and CDR2 are LNHDA and SQIVND (reference sequence). Trimming left V 5 bases short and J 0 bases short, with 4 bases between. The CDR3 here is CASSAYQETQYF. The CDR3 nucleotides are TGTGCCAGTAGTGCGTACCAAGAGACCCAGTACTTC.

The V call is TRBV3-1 (or the pseudogene TRBV3-2), the J call TRBJ2-4; 7 nucleotides line up with TRBD2. The CDR3 runs to 15 residues. J was trimmed by 0 bases and V by 5 bases; bases with no gene match: 4. Germline-derived CDR1 and CDR2 are LGHDT and YNNKEL (reference sequence). The CDR3 is CASSSGGLAKNIQYF. In nucleotides, the CDR3 is TGTGCCAGCAGCTCGGGGGGACTAGCCAAAAACATTCAGTACTTC.

The chain uses TRBV2 and TRBJ2-1; the match to TRBD2 covers 12 bases. The V gene's germline CDR1 is SNHLY and CDR2 FYNNEI. V lost 6 bases to trimming and J lost 9 bases; unmatched junction nucleotides: 9. This CDR3 has 15 residues. CDR3 in amino acids: CASRSSTSGSGEQFF. In DNA form, the CDR3 reads TGTGCCAGCAGATCCTCGACTAGCGGGAGCGGTGAGCAGTTCTTC.

This clone showed up just once. V gene TRBV3-1 (or the pseudogene TRBV3-2) combines with J gene TRBJ2-4; 16 nucleotides line up with TRBD2. V lost 2 bases and J lost 0; bases outside the gene matches: 10. CDR1 is LGHDT, CDR2 YNNKEL, per germline (reference sequence). CDR3 length: 21 residues. The CDR3 DNA follows: TGTGCCAGCAGCCAACAGGGACTAGCGGGAGGGAGCGACCTAGCCAAAAACATTCAGTACTTC. Translation gives CASSQQGLAGGSDLAKNIQYF.

This clone was recorded once. The chain uses TRBV7-7 and TRBJ2-2; D may be TRBD1 or TRBD2 (5 bases each). CDR3 size: 16 residues. The ends were cut back, 5 bases at V and 6 bases at J, with 19 bases in the middle. The germline V gene encodes CDR1 SSHAT and CDR2 FNYEAQ (reference sequence). The CDR3 protein is CASSQGTGPFSGELFF. The CDR3 nucleotides are TGTGCCAGCAGCCAAGGGACGGGTCCTTTTTCCGGGGAGCTGTTTTTT.

This chain links TRBV11-3 with TRBJ2-1; D ambiguous. The germline gives CDR1 SGHNT, CDR2 YENEEA. The CDR3 contains 13 residues. The V end lost 0 bases, the J end lost 9 bases, and 9 bases lay between the germline ends. Here the CDR3 reads CASSLDRGSEQFF. DNA of the CDR3: TGTGCCAGCAGCTTAGATCGAGGCTCTGAGCAGTTCTTC.

The rearrangement joins TRBV2 to TRBJ2-5, with D perhaps matching TRBD2 (5 bases). Between the trimmed V and J ends, which lost 3 bases and 3 bases, there was a span of 8 bases. This CDR3 contains 13 residues. CDR1 SNHLY and CDR2 FYNNEI come from the germline V gene. CDR3 coding DNA: TGTGCCAGCAGTGAGCTGAGGGAAGAGACCCAGTACTTC. Protein sequence: CASSELREETQYF.

The J gene is TRBJ2-5, the V gene TRBV3-1 (or the pseudogene TRBV3-2), with D uncertain. This CDR3 comprises 13 residues. Germline assignment: CDR1 LGHDT and CDR2 YNNKEL (reference sequence). The V and J ends lost 1 base and 5 bases respectively, with 8 bases between them. CDR3 amino acids: CASSQVERETQYF. The CDR3 region has the DNA TGTGCCAGCAGCCAAGTAGAACGCGAGACCCAGTACTTC.

This clone turned up a few times. The rearrangement links TRBV3-1 (or the pseudogene TRBV3-2) to TRBJ1-1; D is ambiguous. CDR1 and CDR2 (germline): LGHDT, YNNKEL (reference sequence). V lost 4 bases to trimming and J lost 1 base, with 13 bases between them. The CDR3 extends over 15 amino acids. CDR3 sequence reads: CASSLFGEKNTEAFF. The CDR3 DNA sequence: TGTGCCAGCAGCCTCTTTGGGGAAAAGAACACTGAAGCTTTCTTT.

This clone showed up just once. The CDR3: CASRRGRDEKLFF. As DNA, the CDR3 is TGTGCCAGCAGGCGGGGTCGGGATGAAAAACTGTTTTTT. V gene TRBV28 combines with J gene TRBJ1-4; no definite D call. The V and J ends lost 6 bases and 6 bases respectively, with 11 bases between them. The CDR3 spans 13 residues. Germline V gene sequence: CDR1 MDHEN, CDR2 SYDVKM.